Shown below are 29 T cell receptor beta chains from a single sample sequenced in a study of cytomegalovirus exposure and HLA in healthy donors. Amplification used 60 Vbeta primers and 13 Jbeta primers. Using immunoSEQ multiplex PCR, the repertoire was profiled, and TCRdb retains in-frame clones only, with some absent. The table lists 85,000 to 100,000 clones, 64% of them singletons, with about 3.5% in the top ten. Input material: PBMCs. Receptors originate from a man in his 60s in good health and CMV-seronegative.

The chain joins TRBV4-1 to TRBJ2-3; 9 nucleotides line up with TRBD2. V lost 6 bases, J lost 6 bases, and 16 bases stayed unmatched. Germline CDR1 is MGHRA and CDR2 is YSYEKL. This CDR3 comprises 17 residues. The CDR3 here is CASSGKTSGRPRDTQYF. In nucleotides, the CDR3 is TGCGCCAGCAGTGGGAAAACGAGCGGGAGGCCTCGGGATACGCAGTATTTT.

As DNA, the CDR3 is TGCGCCAGCAGCGCGCACTTGCGATCGAGCTCCTACAATGAGCAGTTCTTC. As protein: CASSAHLRSSSYNEQFF. The chain is built from TRBV5-1 and TRBJ2-1; D unresolved. V lost 4 bases and J lost 0, with 17 bases in between. CDR1 is SGHRS, CDR2 YFSETQ, per germline. This CDR3 spans 17 amino acids.

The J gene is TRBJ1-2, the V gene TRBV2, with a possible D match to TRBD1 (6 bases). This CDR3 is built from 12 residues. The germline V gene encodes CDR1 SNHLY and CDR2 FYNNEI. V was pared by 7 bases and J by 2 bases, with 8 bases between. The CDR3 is CASIGQNYGYTF. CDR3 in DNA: TGTGCCAGCATCGGACAGAACTATGGCTACACCTTC. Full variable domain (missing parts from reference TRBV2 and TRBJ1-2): EPEVTQTPSHQVTQMGQEVILRCVPISNHLYFYWYRQILGQKVEFLVSFYNNEISEKSEIFDDQFSVERPDGSNFTLKIRSTKLEDSAMYFCASIGQNYGYTFGSGTRLTVV.

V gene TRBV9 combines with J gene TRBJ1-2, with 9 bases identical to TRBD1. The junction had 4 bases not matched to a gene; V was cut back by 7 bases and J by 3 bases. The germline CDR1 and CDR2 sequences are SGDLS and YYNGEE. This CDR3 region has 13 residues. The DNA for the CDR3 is TGTGCCAGCGAGGGACAGGGTCACTATGGCTACACCTTC. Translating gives CASEGQGHYGYTF. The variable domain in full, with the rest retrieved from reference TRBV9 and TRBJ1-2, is DSGVTQTPKHLITATGQRVTLRCSPRSGDLSVYWYQQSLDQGLQFLIQYYNGEERAKGNILERFSAQQFPDLHSELNLSSLELGDSALYFCASEGQGHYGYTFGSGTRLTVV.

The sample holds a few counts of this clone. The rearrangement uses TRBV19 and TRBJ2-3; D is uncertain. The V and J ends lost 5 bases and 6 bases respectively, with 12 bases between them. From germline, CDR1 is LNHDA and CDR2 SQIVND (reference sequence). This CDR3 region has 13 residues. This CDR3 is CASSYTTSDTQYF. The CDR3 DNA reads TGTGCCAGTAGTTATACTACATCGGATACGCAGTATTTT.

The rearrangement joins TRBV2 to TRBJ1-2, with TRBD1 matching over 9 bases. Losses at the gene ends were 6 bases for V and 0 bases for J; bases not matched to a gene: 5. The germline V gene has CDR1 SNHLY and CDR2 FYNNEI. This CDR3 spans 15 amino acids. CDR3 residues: CASRDRTGANYGYTF. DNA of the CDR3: TGTGCCAGCAGAGACCGGACAGGGGCTAACTATGGCTACACCTTC.

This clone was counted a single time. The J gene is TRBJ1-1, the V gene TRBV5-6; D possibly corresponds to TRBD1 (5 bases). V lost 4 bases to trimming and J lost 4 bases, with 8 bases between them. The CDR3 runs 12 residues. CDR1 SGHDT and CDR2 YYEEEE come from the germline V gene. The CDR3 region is CASSGGGTEAFF. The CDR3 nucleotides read TGTGCCAGCAGCGGCGGGGGCACTGAAGCTTTCTTT.

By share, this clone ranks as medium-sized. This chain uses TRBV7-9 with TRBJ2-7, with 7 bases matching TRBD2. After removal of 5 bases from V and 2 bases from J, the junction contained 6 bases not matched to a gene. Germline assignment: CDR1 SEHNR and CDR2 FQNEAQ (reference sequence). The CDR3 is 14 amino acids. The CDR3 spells CASSLTSLPYEQYF. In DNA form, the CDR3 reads TGTGCCAGCAGCCTGACTAGCTTACCCTACGAGCAGTACTTC.

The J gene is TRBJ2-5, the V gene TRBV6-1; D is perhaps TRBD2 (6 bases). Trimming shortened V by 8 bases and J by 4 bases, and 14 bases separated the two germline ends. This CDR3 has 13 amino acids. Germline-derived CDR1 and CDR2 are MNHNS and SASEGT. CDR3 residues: CASGREFGETQYF. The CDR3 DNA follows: TGTGCCAGCGGACGGGAGTTTGGAGAGACCCAGTACTTC.

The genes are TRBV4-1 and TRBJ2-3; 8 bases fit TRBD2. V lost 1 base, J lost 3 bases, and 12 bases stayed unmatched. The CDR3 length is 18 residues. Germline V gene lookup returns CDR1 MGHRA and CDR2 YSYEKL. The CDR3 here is CASSQAGTGLGGTDTQYF. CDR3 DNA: TGCGCCAGCAGCCAAGCGGGGACGGGACTAGGAGGGACAGATACGCAGTATTTT.

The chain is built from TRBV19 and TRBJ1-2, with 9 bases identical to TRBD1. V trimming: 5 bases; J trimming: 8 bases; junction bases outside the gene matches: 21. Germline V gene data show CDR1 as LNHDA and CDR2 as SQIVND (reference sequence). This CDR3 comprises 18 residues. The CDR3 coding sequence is TGTGCCAGTAGTCGCACCCGGGACAGGGACATCGCAGTGGGCGGCTACACCTTC. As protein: CASSRTRDRDIAVGGYTF. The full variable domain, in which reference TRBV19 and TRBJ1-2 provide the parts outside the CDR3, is DGGITQSPKYLFRKEGQNVTLSCEQNLNHDAMYWYRQDPGQGLRLIYYSQIVNDFQKGDIAEGYSVSREKKESFPLTVTSAQKNPTAFYLCASSRTRDRDIAVGGYTFGSGTRLTVV.

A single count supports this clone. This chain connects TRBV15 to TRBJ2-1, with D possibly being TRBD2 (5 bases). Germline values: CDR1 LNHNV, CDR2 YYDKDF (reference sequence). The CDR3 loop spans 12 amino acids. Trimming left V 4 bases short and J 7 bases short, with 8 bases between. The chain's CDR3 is CATSKTGNEQFF. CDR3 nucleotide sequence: TGTGCCACCAGCAAAACGGGGAATGAGCAGTTCTTC.

The DNA for the CDR3 is TGTGCCAGTAGTATAGCGTTAAGGCAGGGGGCTGCAAGGCACACCATATATTTT. Translated, it gives CASSIALRQGAARHTIYF. The chain employs TRBV19 and TRBJ1-3; TRBD1 aligns across 8 bases. V dropped 1 base and J dropped 8; count of bases not matched to a gene: 16. The CDR3 covers 18 residues. In germline, CDR1 is LNHDA, CDR2 SQIVND (reference sequence).

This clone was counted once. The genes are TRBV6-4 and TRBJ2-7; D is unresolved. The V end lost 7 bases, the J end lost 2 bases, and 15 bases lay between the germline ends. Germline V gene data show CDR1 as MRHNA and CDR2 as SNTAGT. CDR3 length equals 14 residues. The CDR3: CASTSWRLAYEQYF. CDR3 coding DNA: TGTGCCAGCACCTCCTGGCGGCTCGCCTACGAGCAGTACTTC.

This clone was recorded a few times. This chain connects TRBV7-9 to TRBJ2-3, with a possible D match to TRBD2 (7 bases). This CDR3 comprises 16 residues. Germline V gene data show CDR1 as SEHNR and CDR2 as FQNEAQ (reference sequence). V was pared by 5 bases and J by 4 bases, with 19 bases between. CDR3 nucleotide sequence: TGTGCCAGCAGCACGCGCGGGGGCGGGAGCTCAGATACGCAGTATTTT. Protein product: CASSTRGGGSSDTQYF. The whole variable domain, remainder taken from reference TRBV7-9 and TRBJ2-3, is DTGVSQNPRHKITKRGQNVTFRCDPISEHNRLYWYRQTLGQGPEFLTYFQNEAQLEKSRLLSDRFSAERPKGSFSTLEIQRTEQGDSAMYLCASSTRGGGSSDTQYFGPGTRLTVL.

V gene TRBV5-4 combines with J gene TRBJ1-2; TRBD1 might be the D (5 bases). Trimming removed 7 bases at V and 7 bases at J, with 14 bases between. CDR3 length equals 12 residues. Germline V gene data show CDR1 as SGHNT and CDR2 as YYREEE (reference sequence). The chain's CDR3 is CASGTQEGGYTF. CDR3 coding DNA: TGTGCCAGCGGGACTCAGGAAGGTGGCTACACCTTC.

DNA of the CDR3: TGTGCCAGCAGCTCCGGGACAGGGGTTGGGCAGTTCTTC. As protein: CASSSGTGVGQFF. This sequence joins TRBV11-3 and TRBJ2-1; 10 bases are a match to TRBD1. The CDR3 totals 13 residues. CDR1 and CDR2 (germline): SGHNT, YENEEA. The J segment lost 12 bases and the V segment lost 4 bases, leaving 6 bases of the junction unmatched.

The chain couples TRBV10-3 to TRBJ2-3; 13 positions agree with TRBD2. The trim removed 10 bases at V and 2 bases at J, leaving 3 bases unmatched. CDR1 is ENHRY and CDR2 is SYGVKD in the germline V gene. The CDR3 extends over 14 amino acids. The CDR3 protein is CATGTSGVTDTQYF. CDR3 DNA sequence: TGTGCCACCGGGACTAGCGGGGTCACAGATACGCAGTATTTT.

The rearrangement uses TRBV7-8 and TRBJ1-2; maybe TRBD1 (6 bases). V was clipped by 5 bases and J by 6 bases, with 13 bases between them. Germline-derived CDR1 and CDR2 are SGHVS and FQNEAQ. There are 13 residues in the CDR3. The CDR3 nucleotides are TGTGCCAGCAGCCGGGACACCAGAGATGGCTACACCTTC. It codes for CASSRDTRDGYTF.

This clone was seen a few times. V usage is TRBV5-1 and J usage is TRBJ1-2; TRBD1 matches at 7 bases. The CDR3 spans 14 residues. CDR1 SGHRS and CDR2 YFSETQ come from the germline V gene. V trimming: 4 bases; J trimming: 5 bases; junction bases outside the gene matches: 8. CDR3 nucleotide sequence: TGCGCCAGCAGCGTGACCTCAGGGGGGTATGGCTACACCTTC. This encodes CASSVTSGGYGYTF.

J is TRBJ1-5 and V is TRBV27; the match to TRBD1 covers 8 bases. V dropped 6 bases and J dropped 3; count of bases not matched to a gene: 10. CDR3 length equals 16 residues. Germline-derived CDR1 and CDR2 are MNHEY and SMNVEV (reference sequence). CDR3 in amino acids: CASREWTGKTNQPQHF. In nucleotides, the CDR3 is TGTGCCAGCAGGGAATGGACAGGGAAGACCAATCAGCCCCAGCATTTT.

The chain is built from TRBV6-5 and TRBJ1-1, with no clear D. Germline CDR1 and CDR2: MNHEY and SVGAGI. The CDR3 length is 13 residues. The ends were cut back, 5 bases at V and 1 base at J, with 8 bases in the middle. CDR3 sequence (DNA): TGTGCCAGCAGTCCCCCCTCGAACACTGAAGCTTTCTTT. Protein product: CASSPPSNTEAFF.

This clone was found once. The CDR3 reads CAISDIGGAGETQYF. The DNA of the CDR3 is TGTGCCATCAGTGACATCGGGGGGGCCGGAGAGACCCAGTACTTC. The chain joins TRBV10-3 to TRBJ2-5; TRBD2 matches at 8 bases. The CDR3 has 15 amino acids. Germline V gene lookup returns CDR1 ENHRY and CDR2 SYGVKD. The V and J ends lost 3 bases and 4 bases, in that order; junction bases with no gene match: 7.

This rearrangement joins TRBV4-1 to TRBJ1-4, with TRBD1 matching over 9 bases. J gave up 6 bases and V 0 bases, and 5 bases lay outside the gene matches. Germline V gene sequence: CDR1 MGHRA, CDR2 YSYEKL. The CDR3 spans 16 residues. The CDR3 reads CASSQDTGQGYEKLFF. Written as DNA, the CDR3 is TGCGCCAGCAGCCAAGATACGGGACAGGGTTATGAAAAACTGTTTTTT.

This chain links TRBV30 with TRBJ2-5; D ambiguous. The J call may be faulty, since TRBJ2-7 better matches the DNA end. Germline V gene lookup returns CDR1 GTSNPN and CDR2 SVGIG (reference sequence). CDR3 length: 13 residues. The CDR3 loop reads CAWGTTLTYEQYF. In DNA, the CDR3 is TGTGCCTGGGGTACCACCCTTACCTACGAGCAGTACTTC.

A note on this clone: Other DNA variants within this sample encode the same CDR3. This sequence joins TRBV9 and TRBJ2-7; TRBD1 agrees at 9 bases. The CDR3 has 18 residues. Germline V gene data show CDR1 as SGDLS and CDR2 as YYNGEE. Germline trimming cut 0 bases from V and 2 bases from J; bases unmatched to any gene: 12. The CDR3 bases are TGTGCCAGCAGCGTAGCTCTAGGGGGACAGGGATTCGCCTACGAGCAGTACTTC. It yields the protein CASSVALGGQGFAYEQYF.

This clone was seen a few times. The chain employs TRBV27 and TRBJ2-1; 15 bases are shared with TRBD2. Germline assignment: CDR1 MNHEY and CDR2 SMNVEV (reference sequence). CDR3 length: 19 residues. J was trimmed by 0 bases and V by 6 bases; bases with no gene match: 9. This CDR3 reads CASRKDGLAGGSSYNEQFF. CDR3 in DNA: TGTGCCAGCAGGAAAGATGGACTAGCGGGAGGGAGCTCCTACAATGAGCAGTTCTTC.

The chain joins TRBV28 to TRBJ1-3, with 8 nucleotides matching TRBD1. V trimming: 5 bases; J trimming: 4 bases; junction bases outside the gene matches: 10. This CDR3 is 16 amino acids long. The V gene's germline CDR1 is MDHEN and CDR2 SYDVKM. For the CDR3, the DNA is TGTGCCAGCAGTCTTTGGGGACAGGAAGTGGGAAACACCATATATTTT. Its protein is CASSLWGQEVGNTIYF.

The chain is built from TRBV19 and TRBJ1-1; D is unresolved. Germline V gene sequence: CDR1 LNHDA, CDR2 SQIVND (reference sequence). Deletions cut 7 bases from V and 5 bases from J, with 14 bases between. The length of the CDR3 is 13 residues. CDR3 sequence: CASTGQALTEAFF. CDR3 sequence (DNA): TGTGCCAGTACTGGGCAGGCGCTAACTGAAGCTTTCTTT.